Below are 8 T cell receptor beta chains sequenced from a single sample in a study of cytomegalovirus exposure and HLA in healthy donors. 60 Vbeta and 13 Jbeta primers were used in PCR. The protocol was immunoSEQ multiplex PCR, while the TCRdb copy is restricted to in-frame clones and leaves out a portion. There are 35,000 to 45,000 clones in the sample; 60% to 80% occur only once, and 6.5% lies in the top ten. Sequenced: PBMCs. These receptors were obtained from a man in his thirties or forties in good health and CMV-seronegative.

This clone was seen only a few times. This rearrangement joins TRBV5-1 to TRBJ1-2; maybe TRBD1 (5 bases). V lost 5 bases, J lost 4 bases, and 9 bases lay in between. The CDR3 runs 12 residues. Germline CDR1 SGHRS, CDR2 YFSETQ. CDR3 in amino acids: CASSLTAYGYTF. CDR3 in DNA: TGCGCCAGCAGTTTGACAGCCTATGGCTACACCTTC.

The CDR3 sequence is CAISEVQVEQYF. DNA of the CDR3: TGTGCCATCAGTGAGGTTCAGGTCGAGCAGTACTTC. The chain combines TRBV10-3 with TRBJ2-7; D gene uncertain. Germline V CDR1 and CDR2: ENHRY, SYGVKD. The CDR3 runs 12 residues. Trimming took off 2 bases at V and 6 bases at J, with 8 bases between the two ends.

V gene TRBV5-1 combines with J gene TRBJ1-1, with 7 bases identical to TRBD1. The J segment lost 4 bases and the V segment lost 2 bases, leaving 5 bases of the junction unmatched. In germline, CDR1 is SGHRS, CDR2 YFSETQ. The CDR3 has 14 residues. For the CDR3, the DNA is TGCGCCAGCAGCTTACAGGGGACCGGCACTGAAGCTTTCTTT. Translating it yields CASSLQGTGTEAFF.

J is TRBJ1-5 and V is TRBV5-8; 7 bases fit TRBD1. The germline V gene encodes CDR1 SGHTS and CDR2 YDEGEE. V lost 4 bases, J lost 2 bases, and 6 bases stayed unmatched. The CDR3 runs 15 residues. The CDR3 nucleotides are TGTGCCAGCAGCCCAAGACAGGGACGCAATCAGCCCCAGCATTTT. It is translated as CASSPRQGRNQPQHF.

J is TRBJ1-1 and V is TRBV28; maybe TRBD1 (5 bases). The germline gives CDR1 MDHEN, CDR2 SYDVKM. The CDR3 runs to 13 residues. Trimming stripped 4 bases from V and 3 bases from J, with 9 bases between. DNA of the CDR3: TGTGCCAGCAGTTCCAGGGTTTACACTGAAGCTTTCTTT. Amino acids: CASSSRVYTEAFF.

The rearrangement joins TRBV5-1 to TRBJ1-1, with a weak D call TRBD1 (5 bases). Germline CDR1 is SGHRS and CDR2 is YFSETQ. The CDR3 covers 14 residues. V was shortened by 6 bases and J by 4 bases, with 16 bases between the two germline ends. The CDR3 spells CASTPFERGTEAFF. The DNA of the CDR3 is TGCGCCAGCACCCCCTTCGAAAGGGGCACTGAAGCTTTCTTT.

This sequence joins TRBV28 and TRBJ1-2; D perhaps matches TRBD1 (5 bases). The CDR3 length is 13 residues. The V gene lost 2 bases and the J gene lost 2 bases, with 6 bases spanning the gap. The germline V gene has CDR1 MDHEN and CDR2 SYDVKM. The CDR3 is CASSLRQNYGYTF. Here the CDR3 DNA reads TGTGCCAGCAGTTTAAGACAGAACTATGGCTACACCTTC.

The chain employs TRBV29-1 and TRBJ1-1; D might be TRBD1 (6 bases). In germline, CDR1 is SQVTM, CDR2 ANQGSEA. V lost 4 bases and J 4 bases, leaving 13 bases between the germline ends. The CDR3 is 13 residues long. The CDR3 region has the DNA TGCAGCGTTGCACAGGGATTGGGCACTGAAGCTTTCTTT. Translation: CSVAQGLGTEAFF.